This T cell receptor (beta chain) was observed in a study of CD8+ T cells in alopecia areata (dated by TCRdb to the late 2010s). About the study as a whole: Treated patients were enrolled in an open-label pilot trial of oral tofacitinib, 5 to 10 mg twice daily, for moderate-to-severe alopecia areata. Tofacitinib was administered for 6 to 18 months, and 6 months of follow-up off drug were then conducted to assess delayed response and recurrence. immunoSEQ multiplex PCR using 35 Vbeta forward primers and 13 Jbeta reverse primers was used to amplify TCRbeta CDR3 regions. In treated patients, disease severity was measured using the SALT score, which gives the percentage of scalp surface area affected. On the human side, TCRbeta sequencing was run on scalp tissue and on sorted CD4+ and CD8+ peripheral blood T cells from healthy controls and from alopecia areata patients with either patchy or totalis/universalis disease. The study used high-throughput TCRbeta sequencing to examine T cell clonal expansion in alopecia areata, in both the C3H/HeJ mouse model and human patients. RNA was extracted with the PAXgene miRNA kit for fixed scalp, the miRNeasy kit for PBMCs, and the RNeasy kit for mouse skin. Clonality in the scalp was compared among normal scalp (n=4), patchy alopecia areata scalp (n=8), and alopecia totalis/universalis scalp (n=8). Patients on tofacitinib were biopsied at baseline and after 4 and 24 weeks of treatment, and several of the patients also had a later scalp biopsy.

The library was generated by the immunoSEQ multiplex PCR assay. For TCR sequencing, RNA was extracted from every sample and reverse transcribed into cDNA to serve as template. First-strand cDNA was synthesized with SuperScript III using a 2:1 mix of oligo-dT and random hexamers. A synthetic immune receptor repertoire was used to measure amplification bias, and any remaining bias was corrected computationally. The study's processing was this. Raw reads were preprocessed to remove errors, and CDR3 was defined according to IMGT conventions as the region from the conserved cysteine to phenylalanine. To get clonality, Shannon entropy was normalized by log2 of the number of productive unique TCRs and the result was subtracted from 1. Whether scalp clones were CD4 or CD8 was inferred by matching scalp TCRbeta sequences against CD4 and CD8 repertoires sorted from blood. TCRdb mirrors the immuneACCESS table, restricted to in-frame sequences. Some clones are absent from its copies; in checked studies, under half trace to an unresolved V gene, and the reason for the others is unknown. That table furnishes V, J and clone size, whereas the DNA furnished D and trimming. The sample records 250,000 to 300,000 clones, roughly 64% of which are singletons. The ten largest make up 1.8% of the sample.

Note on this clone: What this receptor recognizes is not known. No base-level quality is on record; no much larger clone is a single base apart.

In the paper's terms, the time point label means: less than 25 weeks on oral tofacitinib. Read against the paper, the sample's treatment or condition label means: oral pan-JAK inhibitor, 5-10 mg twice daily. Peripheral blood and lesional scalp punch biopsies were obtained from patients with alopecia areata. PBMCs were isolated by density centrifugation and stained for CD3, CD4 and CD8, after which CD4+ and CD8+ T cells were sorted on a FACSAria. The investigation overall reported the following: TCR sequences shared between patients were less clear than in mice, possibly partly because of HLA diversity in the patient population. Lesional scalp, especially in alopecia totalis/universalis, showed higher clonality and more expanded CD8+ clones than normal scalp, suggesting antigenic drive. Many expanded lesional clones were found to persist in scalp and blood during tofacitinib treatment, and relapse after treatment cessation may be partly explained by this persistence. Tofacitinib significantly lowered scalp clonality and the number of expanded CD8+ clones among the top 100 scalp clones. Because the treated cohort was small and included a single nonresponder, larger studies are needed to assess links between baseline CD8+ expansion and response. Unlike mouse skin, which is dominated by gammadelta T cells, normal human skin has resident alphabeta T cells that are also sequenced, and this complicates analysis of the scalp TCR repertoire.

Sequenced material: CD4+ T cells sorted from blood, taken at week 24, from a patient treated with tofacitinib. This receptor was identified in a human donor with alopecia areata.

The DNA is TGTGCCAGCAGCCGCACTAGCGGGGGGGCCGGGGCAGATACGCAGTATTTT. Its translation reads: CASSRTSGGAGADTQYF. The V and J segments used are TRBV5-6 and TRBJ2-3; 13 bases in between match TRBD2. Including the terminal cysteine and phenylalanine, the CDR3 comprises 17 residues. Just the 51-base CDR3 DNA is kept, in frame starting at base 1. The germline V gene yields SGHDT for CDR1 and YYEEEE for CDR2. Trimming accounts for 4 bases at V and 4 bases at J, while the number of junction bases matched to no gene is 9.